This is a list of T cell receptor beta chains from one sample in a study of T cell responses to AZD1222 COVID-19 vaccine. The data were produced by immunoSEQ multiplex PCR, yet TCRdb's version contains in-frame clones alone and is incomplete. Altogether under 200,000 clones are present, roughly nine tenths being singletons, with the ten largest covering approximately 2%. The specimen comprised peripheral blood, sampled on day 0 of AZD1222 vaccination. All receptors derive from an adult in good health. Both conserved end residues are trimmed from each CDR3. Each record gives: CDR3 length, V gene, CDR3 protein.

CDR3 length: 12; V gene: TRBV6-1; CDR3 protein: ASSEGAGRTEAF
CDR3 length: 14; V gene: TRBV6-5; CDR3 protein: ASSYSSGGAYNEQF
CDR3 length: 11; V gene: TRBV19; CDR3 protein: ASNRQFTDTQY
CDR3 length: 12; V gene: TRBV6-5; CDR3 protein: ASSFTSGTYEQY
CDR3 length: 12; V gene: TRBV10-1; CDR3 protein: ASKSTGENTEAF
CDR3 length: 16; V gene: TRBV27; CDR3 protein: ASSFSSGGPYSYNEQF
CDR3 length: 15; V gene: TRBV15; CDR3 protein: ATSRRRAGSYNSPLH
CDR3 length: 13; V gene: TRBV10-3; CDR3 protein: ATLPGQGLGSEQF
CDR3 length: 10; V gene: TRBV11-3; CDR3 protein: ASSLGRTEAF
CDR3 length: 14; V gene: TRBV24-1; CDR3 protein: ATSDPGQANTGELF
CDR3 length: 13; V gene: TRBV19; CDR3 protein: ASSISQGSNQPQH
CDR3 length: 11; V gene: TRBV11-2; CDR3 protein: ASSLADRGEQF
CDR3 length: 11; V gene: TRBV30; CDR3 protein: AWSGGGANVLT
CDR3 length: 12; V gene: TRBV9; CDR3 protein: ASSVGLDRYGYT
CDR3 length: 15; V gene: TRBV13; CDR3 protein: ASSARKGLAGAETQY
CDR3 length: 14; V gene: TRBV19; CDR3 protein: ATTLVWGLGGGELF
CDR3 length: 13; V gene: TRBV30; CDR3 protein: AWSVSPSSGNTIY
CDR3 length: 13; V gene: TRBV27; CDR3 protein: ASGSGTLSNQPQH
CDR3 length: 13; V gene: TRBV5-4; CDR3 protein: ASSYDRLGATEAF
CDR3 length: 11; V gene: TRBV5-4; CDR3 protein: ASSPGQGETQY
CDR3 length: 12; V gene: TRBV6-5; CDR3 protein: ASSYRTDNYGYT
CDR3 length: 16; V gene: TRBV9; CDR3 protein: ASSAGLRVLQHGNTIY
CDR3 length: 12; V gene: TRBV7-2; CDR3 protein: ASSRTDRNQPQH
CDR3 length: 10; V gene: TRBV24-1; CDR3 protein: ATSGTGAEAF
CDR3 length: 11; V gene: TRBV4-3; CDR3 protein: ASSQDFNQPQH
CDR3 length: 15; V gene: TRBV7-9; CDR3 protein: ASSLGWDRGSDQPQH
CDR3 length: 11; V gene: TRBV7-2; CDR3 protein: ASSFGSGYGYT